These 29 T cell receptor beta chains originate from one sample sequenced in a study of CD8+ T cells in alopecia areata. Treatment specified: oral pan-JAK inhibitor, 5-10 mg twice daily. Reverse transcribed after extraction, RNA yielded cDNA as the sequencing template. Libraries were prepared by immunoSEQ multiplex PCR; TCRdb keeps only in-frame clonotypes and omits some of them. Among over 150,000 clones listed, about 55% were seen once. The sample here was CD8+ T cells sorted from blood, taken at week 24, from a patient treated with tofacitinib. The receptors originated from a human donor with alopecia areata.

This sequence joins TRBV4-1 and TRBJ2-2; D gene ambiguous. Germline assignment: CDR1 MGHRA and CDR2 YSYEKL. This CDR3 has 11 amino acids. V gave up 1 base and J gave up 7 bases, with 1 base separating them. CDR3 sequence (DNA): TGCGCCAGCAGCCAAGTCGGGGAGCTGTTTTTT. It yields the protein CASSQVGELFF.

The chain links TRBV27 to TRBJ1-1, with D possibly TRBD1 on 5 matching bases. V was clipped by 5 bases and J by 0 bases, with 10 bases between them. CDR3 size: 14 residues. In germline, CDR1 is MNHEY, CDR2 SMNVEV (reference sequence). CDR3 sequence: CASSRGRLNTEAFF. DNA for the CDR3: TGTGCCAGCAGTCGGGGACGGCTGAACACTGAAGCTTTCTTT.

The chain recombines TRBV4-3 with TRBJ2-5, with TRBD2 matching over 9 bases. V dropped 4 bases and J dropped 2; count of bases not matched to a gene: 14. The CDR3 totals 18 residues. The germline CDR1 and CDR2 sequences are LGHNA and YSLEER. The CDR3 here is CASSPTIYGAGGQETQYF. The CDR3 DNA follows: TGCGCCAGCAGCCCCACAATATATGGAGCGGGGGGACAAGAGACCCAGTACTTC.

The CDR3 nucleotides are TGTGCCAGCACCACATACTCAGACAGGGGGGCAGAGACCCAGTACTTC. Protein product: CASTTYSDRGAETQYF. The J gene is TRBJ2-5, the V gene TRBV27; 9 positions agree with TRBD1. The J segment lost 4 bases and the V segment lost 7 bases, leaving 13 bases of the junction unmatched. Germline V gene sequence: CDR1 MNHEY, CDR2 SMNVEV (reference sequence). The CDR3 has 16 amino acids.

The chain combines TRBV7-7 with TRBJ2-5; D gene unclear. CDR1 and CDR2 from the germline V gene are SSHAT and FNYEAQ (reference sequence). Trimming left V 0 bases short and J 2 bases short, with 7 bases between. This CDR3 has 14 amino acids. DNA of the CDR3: TGTGCCAGCAGCTTAGCTTGGGGTCAAGAGACCCAGTACTTC. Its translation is CASSLAWGQETQYF.

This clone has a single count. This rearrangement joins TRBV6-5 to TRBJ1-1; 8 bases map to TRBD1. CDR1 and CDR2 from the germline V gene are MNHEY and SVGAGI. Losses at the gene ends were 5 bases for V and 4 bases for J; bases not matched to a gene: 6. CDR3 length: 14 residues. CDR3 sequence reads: CASSTTGDRTEAFF. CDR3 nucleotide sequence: TGTGCCAGCAGTACGACAGGGGATCGCACTGAAGCTTTCTTT.

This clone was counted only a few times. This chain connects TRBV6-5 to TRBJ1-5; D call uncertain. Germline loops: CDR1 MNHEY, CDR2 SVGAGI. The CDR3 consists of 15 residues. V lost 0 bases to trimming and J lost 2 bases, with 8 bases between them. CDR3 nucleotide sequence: TGTGCCAGCAGTTACTCGAAGGGAGGCAATCAGCCCCAGCATTTT. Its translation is CASSYSKGGNQPQHF.

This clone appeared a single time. CDR3 DNA sequence: TGCGCCAGCAGCCAAGAGGCACTGCCTAATGAAAAACTGTTTTTT. The encoded protein is CASSQEALPNEKLFF. The chain recombines TRBV4-3 with TRBJ1-4; the D is unclear. The V gene's germline CDR1 is LGHNA and CDR2 YSLEER. The CDR3 is 15 amino acids. Trimming took off 0 bases at V and 3 bases at J, with 8 bases between the two ends.

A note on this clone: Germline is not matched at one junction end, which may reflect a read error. CDR3 loop: CASSQASGPSGTDTQYF. CDR3 sequence (DNA): TGTGCCAGCAGTCAAGCATCCGGGCCGAGCGGCACAGATACGCAGTATTTT. The V and J genes are TRBV6-1 and TRBJ2-3; D remains unclear. Per germline, CDR1 MNHNS and CDR2 SASEGT. CDR3 length: 17 residues.

CDR3 nucleotide sequence: TGTGCCACCAGCAGACTTCAGTCAGCTGTGGAGCAGTACTTC. It encodes CATSRLQSAVEQYF. The chain is built from TRBV15 and TRBJ2-7; no definite D call. Germline V gene data show CDR1 as LNHNV and CDR2 as YYDKDF (reference sequence). CDR3 length: 14 amino acids. V lost 2 bases and J lost 7, with 15 bases in between.

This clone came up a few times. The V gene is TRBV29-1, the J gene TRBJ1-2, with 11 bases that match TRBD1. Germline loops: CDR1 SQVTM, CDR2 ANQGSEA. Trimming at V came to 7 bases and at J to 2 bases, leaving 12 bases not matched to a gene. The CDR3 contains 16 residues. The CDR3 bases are TGCAGCGCCGCACGCGGGGGACAGGGGGTGAACTATGGCTACACCTTC. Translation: CSAARGGQGVNYGYTF.

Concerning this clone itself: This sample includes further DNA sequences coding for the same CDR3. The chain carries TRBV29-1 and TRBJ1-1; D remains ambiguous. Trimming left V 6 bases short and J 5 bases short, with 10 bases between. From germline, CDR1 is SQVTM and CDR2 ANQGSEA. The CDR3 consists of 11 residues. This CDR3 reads CSVLRGTEAFF. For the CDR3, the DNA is TGCAGCGTCTTACGAGGAACTGAAGCTTTCTTT.

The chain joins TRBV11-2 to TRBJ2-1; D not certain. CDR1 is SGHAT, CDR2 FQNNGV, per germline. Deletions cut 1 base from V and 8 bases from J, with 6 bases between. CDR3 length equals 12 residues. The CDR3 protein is CASSLGSHEQFF. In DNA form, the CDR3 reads TGTGCCAGCAGCTTAGGTAGCCATGAGCAGTTCTTC.

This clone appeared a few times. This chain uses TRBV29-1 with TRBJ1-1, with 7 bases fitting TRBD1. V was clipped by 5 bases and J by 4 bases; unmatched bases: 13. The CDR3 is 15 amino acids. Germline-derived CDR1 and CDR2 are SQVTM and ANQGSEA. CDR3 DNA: TGCAGCGTTTACGACAGGGAAGGTGTAAGCACTGAAGCTTTCTTT. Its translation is CSVYDREGVSTEAFF.

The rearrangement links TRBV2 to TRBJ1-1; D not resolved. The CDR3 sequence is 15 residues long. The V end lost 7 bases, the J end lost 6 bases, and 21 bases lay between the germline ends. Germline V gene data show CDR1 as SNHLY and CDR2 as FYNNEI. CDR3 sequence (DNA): TGTGCCAGCACTGTAGGAGGGAACCCTGCGGCTGAAGCTTTCTTT. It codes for CASTVGGNPAAEAFF.

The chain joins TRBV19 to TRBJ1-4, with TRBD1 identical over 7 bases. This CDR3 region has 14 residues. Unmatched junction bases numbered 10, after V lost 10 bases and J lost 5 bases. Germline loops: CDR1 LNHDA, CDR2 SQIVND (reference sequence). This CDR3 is CATQGVQGNEKLFF. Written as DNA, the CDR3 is TGTGCCACCCAGGGGGTGCAGGGAAATGAAAAACTGTTTTTT.

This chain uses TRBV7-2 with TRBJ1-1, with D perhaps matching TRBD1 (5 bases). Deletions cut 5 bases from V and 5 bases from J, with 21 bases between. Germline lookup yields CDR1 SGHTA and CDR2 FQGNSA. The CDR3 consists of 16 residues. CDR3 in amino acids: CASSVDSLRVWTEAFF. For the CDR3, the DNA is TGTGCCAGCAGCGTAGACTCCCTCAGGGTGTGGACTGAAGCTTTCTTT.

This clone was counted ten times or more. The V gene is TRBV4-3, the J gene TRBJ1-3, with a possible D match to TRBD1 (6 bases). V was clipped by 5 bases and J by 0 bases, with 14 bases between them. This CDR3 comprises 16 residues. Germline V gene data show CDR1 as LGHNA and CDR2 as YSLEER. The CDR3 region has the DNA TGCGCCAGCAGCTCAGGCACAGGGCTCTCTGGAAACACCATATATTTT. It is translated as CASSSGTGLSGNTIYF.

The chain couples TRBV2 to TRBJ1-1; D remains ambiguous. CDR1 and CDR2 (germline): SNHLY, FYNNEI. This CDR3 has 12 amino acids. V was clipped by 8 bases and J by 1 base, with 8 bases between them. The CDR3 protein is CASLLRNTEAFF. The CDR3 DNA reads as TGTGCCAGCTTGTTACGGAACACTGAAGCTTTCTTT.

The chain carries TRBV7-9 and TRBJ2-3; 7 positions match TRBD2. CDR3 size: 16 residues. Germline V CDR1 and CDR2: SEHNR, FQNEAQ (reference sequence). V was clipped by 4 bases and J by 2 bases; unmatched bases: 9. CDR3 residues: CASSSSRGGATDTQYF. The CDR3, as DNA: TGTGCCAGCAGCTCCTCCCGCGGGGGAGCCACAGATACGCAGTATTTT.

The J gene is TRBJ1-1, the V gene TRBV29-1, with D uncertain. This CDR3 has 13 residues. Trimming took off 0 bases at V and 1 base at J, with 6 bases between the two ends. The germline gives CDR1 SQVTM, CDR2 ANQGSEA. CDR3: CSVEDRENTEAFF. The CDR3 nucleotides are TGCAGCGTTGAAGATCGTGAGAACACTGAAGCTTTCTTT.

Here the CDR3 DNA reads TGCGCCAGCAGCTTGAGGGGGGGCGAGCAGTACTTC. It codes for CASSLRGGEQYF. The chain has TRBV5-1 and TRBJ2-7; D possibly corresponds to TRBD2 (7 bases). Germline values: CDR1 SGHRS, CDR2 YFSETQ. Trimming stripped 1 base from V and 6 bases from J, with 8 bases between. The CDR3 has 12 residues.

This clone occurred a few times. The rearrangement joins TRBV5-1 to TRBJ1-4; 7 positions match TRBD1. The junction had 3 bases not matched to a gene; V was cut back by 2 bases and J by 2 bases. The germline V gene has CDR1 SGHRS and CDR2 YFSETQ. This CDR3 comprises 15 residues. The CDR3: CASSFRDSTNEKLFF. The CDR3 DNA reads TGCGCCAGCAGCTTCCGGGACAGCACTAATGAAAAACTGTTTTTT.

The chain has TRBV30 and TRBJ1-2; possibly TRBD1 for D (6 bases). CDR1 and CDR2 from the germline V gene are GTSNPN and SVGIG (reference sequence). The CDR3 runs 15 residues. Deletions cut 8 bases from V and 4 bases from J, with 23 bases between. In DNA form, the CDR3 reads TGTGCCAGATTAGACGCCGGGACACCGGCCTATGGCTACACCTTC. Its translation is CARLDAGTPAYGYTF. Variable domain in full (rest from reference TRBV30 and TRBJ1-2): SQTIHQWPATLVQPVGSPLSLECTVEGTSNPNLYWYRQAAGRGLQLLFYSVGIGQISSEVPQNLSASRPQDRQFILSSKKLLLSDSGFYLCARLDAGTPAYGYTFGSGTRLTVV.

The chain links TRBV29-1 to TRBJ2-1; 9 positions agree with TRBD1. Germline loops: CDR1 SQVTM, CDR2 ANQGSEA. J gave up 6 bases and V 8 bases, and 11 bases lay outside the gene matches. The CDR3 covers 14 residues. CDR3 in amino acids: CSLLPGQGFNEQFF. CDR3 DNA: TGCAGCCTCCTACCGGGACAGGGATTCAATGAGCAGTTCTTC.

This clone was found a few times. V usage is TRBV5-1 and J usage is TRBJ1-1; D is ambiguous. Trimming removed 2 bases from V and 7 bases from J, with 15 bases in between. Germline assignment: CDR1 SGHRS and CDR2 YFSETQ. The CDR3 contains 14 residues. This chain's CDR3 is CASSFSFFGNEAFF. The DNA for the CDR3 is TGCGCCAGCAGCTTTTCTTTTTTCGGAAATGAAGCTTTCTTT.

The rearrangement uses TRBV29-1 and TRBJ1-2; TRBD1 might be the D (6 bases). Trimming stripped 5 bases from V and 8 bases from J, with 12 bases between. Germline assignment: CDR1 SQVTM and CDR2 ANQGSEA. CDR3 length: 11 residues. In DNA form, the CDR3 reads TGCAGCGTTCCGGGGGCTGGAGGCTACACCTTC. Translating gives CSVPGAGGYTF.

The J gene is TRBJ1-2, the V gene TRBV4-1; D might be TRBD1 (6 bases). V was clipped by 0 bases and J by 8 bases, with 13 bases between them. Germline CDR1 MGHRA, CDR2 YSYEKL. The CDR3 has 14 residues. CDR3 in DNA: TGCGCCAGCAGCCAAGATCCCGCAGGGGACGGCTACACCTTC. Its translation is CASSQDPAGDGYTF.

CDR3 region: CAWSATGGEQYF. The CDR3 DNA reads TGTGCCTGGAGCGCGACAGGGGGCGAGCAGTACTTC. The chain couples TRBV30 to TRBJ2-7; 9 positions match TRBD1. After removal of 3 bases from V and 6 bases from J, the junction contained 3 bases not matched to a gene. Germline CDR1 reads GTSNPN; CDR2 reads SVGIG (reference sequence). The CDR3 extends over 12 amino acids.